This T cell receptor beta chain was identified in a study of blood T cell repertoires in COVID-19. The ends were cut back, 0 bases at V and 4 bases at J, with 13 bases in the middle. There are 15 residues in the CDR3. Germline CDR1 is ENHRY and CDR2 is SYGVKD. In the original workflow: Estimation of nucleated cell counts relied on the amplification of reference gene primers. Sequencing used immunoSEQ multiplex PCR; TCRdb keeps in-frame clones, though not all of them. V and J calls and clone size are as listed in that table; D and trimming were resolved from the DNA. The data hold 150,000 to 200,000 clones, with over 60% observed a single time.

This TCR derives from a woman in her 70s with acute or convalescent COVID-19. The chain recombines TRBV10-3 with TRBJ2-7; D may be TRBD1 (6 bases). The sample was peripheral blood. CDR3 coding DNA: TGTGCCATCAGTGAGTCGGACAGAAACTTATACGAGCAGTACTTC. Translation: CAISESDRNLYEQYF.